Here is one T cell receptor (beta chain) with its context. This specimen belongs to a study of blood T cell repertoires in COVID-19. CDR1 is SNHLY and CDR2 is FYNNEI in the germline V gene. This CDR3 is built from 16 residues. J was trimmed by 5 bases and V by 7 bases; bases with no gene match: 10. Here immunoSEQ multiplex PCR was the method, and the copy in TCRdb shows in-frame clones only, minus some. This table has about 180,000 clones, approximately 87% appearing once. The chain is built from TRBV2 and TRBJ1-6; 8 bases agree with TRBD1. The sequence came from a woman in her 70s with COVID-19, enrolled during active disease. Sequencing was performed on peripheral blood. The CDR3 here is CASKSLDRGDNSPLHF. CDR3 coding DNA: TGTGCCAGCAAATCTTTAGACAGGGGAGATAATTCACCCCTCCACTTT.